This TCR beta chain emerged from a study of T cells in narcolepsy. Background on the study: Enrolled donors included narcolepsy type 1 or type 2 patients and healthy controls.

Assay: immunoSEQ multiplex PCR; the TCRdb copy retains only in-frame clones and omits some. The sample holds about 19,000 clones, roughly 87% seen once. Germline CDR1 is SEHNR and CDR2 is FQNEAQ (reference sequence). Trimming shortened V by 0 bases and J by 4 bases, and 6 bases separated the two germline ends. This CDR3 is 14 amino acids long. The chain carries TRBV7-9 and TRBJ2-2, with TRBD2 as a possible D gene (5 bases). The sequenced material came from memory (CD45RA-) CD4+ T cells from blood. The receptor comes from a human donor in good health. The CDR3 DNA reads as TGTGCCAGCAGCTTAGCAGAGGGCACCGGGGAGCTGTTTTTT. It yields the protein CASSLAEGTGELFF.